Following are 29 T cell receptor beta chains from one sample sequenced in a study of cytomegalovirus exposure and HLA in healthy donors. Amplification used 60 Vbeta primers and 13 Jbeta primers. Only in-frame clones appear in the TCRdb table, and some are missing; sequencing was by immunoSEQ multiplex PCR. The table has around 170,000 clones, around 78% seen once. The sample comprised PBMCs. The receptor set was obtained from a woman aged 40 to 49 in good health and CMV-seropositive.

This chain joins TRBV19 and TRBJ1-2, with 7 bases fitting TRBD1. Germline lookup yields CDR1 LNHDA and CDR2 SQIVND (reference sequence). The junction had 4 bases not matched to a gene; V was cut back by 10 bases and J by 5 bases. The CDR3 spans 11 residues. The CDR3, as DNA: TGTGCCACACGGGACAGTTATGGCTACACCTTC. This codes for CATRDSYGYTF.

This chain connects TRBV30 to TRBJ1-1; no definite D call. This CDR3 is 11 amino acids long. Germline assignment: CDR1 GTSNPN and CDR2 SVGIG (reference sequence). The ends were cut back, 4 bases at V and 0 bases at J, with 3 bases in the middle. The CDR3 loop is CAWTVNTEAFF. DNA of the CDR3: TGTGCCTGGACCGTGAACACTGAAGCTTTCTTT.

The J gene is TRBJ2-2, the V gene TRBV7-2; D gene ambiguous. Germline V gives CDR1 SGHTA, CDR2 FQGNSA. The CDR3 sequence is 13 residues long. V was pared by 5 bases and J by 11 bases, with 15 bases between. DNA for the CDR3: TGTGCCAGCAGCCTAGACGCAGTCACAGAGCTGTTTTTT. Residues: CASSLDAVTELFF.

CDR3 DNA: TGTGCCAGCAGCCGGGACAGGGGAGGGCTCGGAGAAAAACTGTTTTTT. The encoded protein is CASSRDRGGLGEKLFF. The gene calls are TRBV7-9 and TRBJ1-4; 10 bases line up with TRBD1. Trimming removed 5 bases from V and 8 bases from J; junction bases left unmatched: 11. The V gene's germline CDR1 is SEHNR and CDR2 FQNEAQ (reference sequence). The CDR3 contains 16 residues.

The chain combines TRBV30 with TRBJ2-7; D uncertain. The germline V gene encodes CDR1 GTSNPN and CDR2 SVGIG (reference sequence). The ends were cut back, 5 bases at V and 0 bases at J, with 14 bases in the middle. The CDR3 totals 14 residues. For the CDR3, the DNA is TGTGCCTGGGACCGAGGCCGCCGCTCCTACGAGCAGTACTTC. Encoded protein: CAWDRGRRSYEQYF.

The chain links TRBV7-3 to TRBJ1-1; 7 positions match TRBD1. Germline V gene lookup returns CDR1 SGHTA and CDR2 FQGTGA. The junction had 4 bases not matched to a gene; V was cut back by 5 bases and J by 1 base. CDR3 length: 14 amino acids. In DNA form, the CDR3 reads TGTGCCAGCAGCAAACAGGGGCGGAACACTGAAGCTTTCTTT. Translation: CASSKQGRNTEAFF.

V gene TRBV7-9 combines with J gene TRBJ2-3, with 10 bases fitting TRBD1. Looked up from germline, CDR1 is SEHNR and CDR2 is FQNEAQ (reference sequence). With V trimmed by 3 bases and J by 4 bases, 1 base remained unmatched. CDR3 length equals 14 residues. The CDR3 protein is CASSFDRGPDTQYF. The CDR3 coding sequence is TGTGCCAGCAGCTTTGACAGGGGGCCAGATACGCAGTATTTT.

A single count supports this clone. This sequence joins TRBV9 and TRBJ2-1; D is possibly TRBD2 (5 bases). CDR3 size: 16 residues. V lost 1 base to trimming and J lost 5 bases, with 16 bases between them. Germline V gene sequence: CDR1 SGDLS, CDR2 YYNGEE. The CDR3 loop is CASSVPHEGLDNEQFF. Here the CDR3 DNA reads TGTGCCAGCAGCGTACCTCATGAGGGATTGGACAATGAGCAGTTCTTC. Supplemented by reference TRBV9 and TRBJ2-1, the full variable domain reads DSGVTQTPKHLITATGQRVTLRCSPRSGDLSVYWYQQSLDQGLQFLIQYYNGEERAKGNILERFSAQQFPDLHSELNLSSLELGDSALYFCASSVPHEGLDNEQFFGPGTRLTVL.

The J gene is TRBJ1-2, the V gene TRBV28; 7 bases agree with TRBD1. This CDR3 has 15 residues. Trimming cost V 3 bases and J 4 bases; bases outside gene matches: 8. Germline V gene data show CDR1 as MDHEN and CDR2 as SYDVKM. The CDR3 DNA reads as TGTGCCAGCAGTTTTATACAGGGGACGCCCTATGGCTACACCTTC. As protein: CASSFIQGTPYGYTF.

V gene TRBV4-2 combines with J gene TRBJ2-1, with TRBD2 identical over 12 bases. Per the germline V gene, CDR1 is LGHNA and CDR2 is YNFKEQ. The V and J ends lost 1 base and 7 bases, in that order; junction bases with no gene match: 14. This CDR3 has 19 residues. The CDR3 loop reads CASSQVGSSGGAFNNEQFF. CDR3 nucleotides: TGTGCCAGCAGCCAAGTCGGCTCTAGCGGGGGGGCGTTCAATAATGAGCAGTTCTTC.

The rearrangement links TRBV21-1 to TRBJ2-7; TRBD2 reflects the table's D call only, with no check against the DNA. TRBV21-1 is a documented pseudogene. The CDR3 runs to 19 residues. The CDR3 here is CASSKEERDYSGRSYEQYF. In DNA form, the CDR3 reads TGTGCCAGCAGCAAAGAGGAGAGAGACTATAGCGGTCGCTCCTACGAGCAGTACTTC.

The V gene is TRBV9, the J gene TRBJ2-1, with 7 bases aligning to TRBD1. The CDR3 consists of 15 residues. Germline V gene sequence: CDR1 SGDLS, CDR2 YYNGEE. V lost 1 base, J lost 8 bases, and 9 bases stayed unmatched. This CDR3 is CASSVIGGASDEQFF. The CDR3 DNA follows: TGTGCCAGCAGCGTAATAGGGGGCGCCTCTGATGAGCAGTTCTTC.

The chain employs TRBV29-1 and TRBJ1-1; tentatively, D is TRBD1 (5 bases). With 0 bases removed from V and 5 bases from J, the gap between germline ends came to 10 bases. The CDR3 consists of 13 residues. The germline V gene encodes CDR1 SQVTM and CDR2 ANQGSEA. CDR3 coding DNA: TGCAGCGTTGAAGAAAGTCAGGGTACTGAAGCTTTCTTT. It specifies CSVEESQGTEAFF.

The chain has TRBV28 and TRBJ1-1; D is perhaps TRBD1 (6 bases). Germline V gene data show CDR1 as MDHEN and CDR2 as SYDVKM. This CDR3 has 14 amino acids. The germline V and J ends were trimmed by 2 bases and 5 bases, with 12 bases remaining between them. CDR3 region: CASSLDGGATEAFF. CDR3 DNA sequence: TGTGCCAGCAGTTTAGATGGGGGCGCGACTGAAGCTTTCTTT.

This clone was detected a few times. The chain's CDR3 is CASSIEFSSGYTF. In DNA form, the CDR3 reads TGTGCCAGTAGTATTGAGTTTTCGTCGGGCTACACCTTC. The V gene is TRBV19, the J gene TRBJ1-2; D is unresolved. This CDR3 region has 13 residues. Germline-derived CDR1 and CDR2 are LNHDA and SQIVND (reference sequence). Trimming pared 3 bases from V and 8 bases from J, leaving 13 bases between.

The V and J genes are TRBV30 and TRBJ1-6, with D uncertain. V lost 5 bases and J 10 bases, leaving 12 bases between the germline ends. Per germline, CDR1 GTSNPN and CDR2 SVGIG (reference sequence). The CDR3 has 12 residues. The CDR3 here is CAWVRGDSPLHF. The CDR3 bases are TGTGCCTGGGTACGGGGTGACTCACCCCTCCACTTT.

The chain has TRBV7-9 and TRBJ1-4; TRBD1 might be the D (5 bases). The CDR3 loop spans 15 amino acids. Germline V CDR1 and CDR2: SEHNR, FQNEAQ (reference sequence). V lost 6 bases, J lost 0 bases, and 11 bases lay in between. The CDR3 DNA sequence: TGTGCCAGCAGTAGCTCAGGGTCAACTAATGAAAAACTGTTTTTT. This encodes CASSSSGSTNEKLFF.

A word on this clone: Distinct nucleotide sequences in the sample also encode this CDR3. This chain links TRBV5-1 with TRBJ1-3; D uncertain. The V gene lost 0 bases and the J gene lost 3 bases, with 4 bases spanning the gap. CDR3 size: 13 residues. Germline V CDR1 and CDR2: SGHRS, YFSETQ. This CDR3 reads CASSLDSGNTIYF. CDR3 nucleotide sequence: TGCGCCAGCAGCTTGGACAGTGGAAACACCATATATTTT.

This clone has only one observation. The chain employs TRBV20-1 and TRBJ1-2, with D unclear. Germline loops: CDR1 DFQATT, CDR2 SNEGSKA (reference sequence). V was shortened by 1 base and J by 6 bases, with 6 bases between the two germline ends. This CDR3 comprises 11 residues. CDR3 nucleotides: TGCAGTGCTAGAGCCCAAAATGGCTACACCTTC. Translating it yields CSARAQNGYTF.

This clone was observed once. V and J are TRBV5-6 and TRBJ1-2; tentative D call: TRBD1 (6 bases). CDR3 size: 12 residues. Germline V gives CDR1 SGHDT, CDR2 YYEEEE. Trimming took off 4 bases at V and 6 bases at J, with 10 bases between the two ends. The chain's CDR3 is CASSHGGDGYTF. The DNA of the CDR3 is TGTGCCAGCAGCCATGGGGGCGATGGCTACACCTTC.

The chain has TRBV28 and TRBJ1-3; a weak D match, TRBD1 (5 bases). Germline V gene data show CDR1 as MDHEN and CDR2 as SYDVKM. Trimming shortened V by 5 bases and J by 1 base, and 21 bases separated the two germline ends. The CDR3 runs to 18 residues. CDR3 in amino acids: CASSQPGPREGSGNTIYF. The CDR3 DNA reads as TGTGCCAGCAGTCAACCGGGCCCCAGGGAGGGATCTGGAAACACCATATATTTT.

V and J are TRBV19 and TRBJ2-7; possibly TRBD1 for D (5 bases). Trimming removed 3 bases from V and 2 bases from J, with 14 bases in between. Germline V lookup: CDR1 LNHDA, CDR2 SQIVND (reference sequence). This CDR3 contains 15 residues. CDR3 DNA sequence: TGTGCCAGTAGTATTGACAAGGCAGGGCCCTACGAGCAGTACTTC. Translating gives CASSIDKAGPYEQYF.

Written as DNA, the CDR3 is TGTGCCAGCAGCGCCTTACAGGGAAATCAGCCCCAGCATTTT. The encoded protein is CASSALQGNQPQHF. The chain uses TRBV2 and TRBJ1-5, with TRBD1 as a possible D gene (6 bases). The CDR3 covers 14 residues. Germline-derived CDR1 and CDR2 are SNHLY and FYNNEI. Trimming took 6 bases from V and 4 from J, leaving 13 bases between them.

The CDR3 bases are TGTGCCGCGGGGACGATTAAGTATGGCTACACCTTC. Translating it yields CAAGTIKYGYTF. This chain uses TRBV19 with TRBJ1-2; D is perhaps TRBD1 (5 bases). With 11 bases removed from V and 5 bases from J, the gap between germline ends came to 15 bases. Germline loops: CDR1 LNHDA, CDR2 SQIVND (reference sequence). The CDR3 runs 12 residues. Full variable domain (missing parts from reference TRBV19 and TRBJ1-2): DGGITQSPKYLFRKEGQNVTLSCEQNLNHDAMYWYRQDPGQGLRLIYYSQIVNDFQKGDIAEGYSVSREKKESFPLTVTSAQKNPTAFYLCAAGTIKYGYTFGSGTRLTVV.

This clone has a single count. This chain connects TRBV28 to TRBJ1-2, with D unresolved. The V gene lost 4 bases and the J gene lost 4 bases, with 19 bases spanning the gap. This CDR3 region has 16 residues. Germline assignment: CDR1 MDHEN and CDR2 SYDVKM. The CDR3 is CASSSRNLGWLYGYTF. DNA for the CDR3: TGTGCCAGCAGTTCTCGTAATCTGGGCTGGCTCTATGGCTACACCTTC.

The V and J genes are TRBV7-2 and TRBJ2-1, with a tentative D call TRBD1 (6 bases). Germline CDR1 is SGHTA and CDR2 is FQGNSA. Trimming shortened V by 5 bases and J by 9 bases, and 17 bases separated the two germline ends. The length of the CDR3 is 14 residues. CDR3 amino acids: CASSTKWDIGEQFF. CDR3 in DNA: TGTGCCAGCAGCACGAAATGGGACATAGGTGAGCAGTTCTTC.

The V call is TRBV28, the J call TRBJ1-5; 7 bases are a match to TRBD1. This CDR3 contains 12 residues. Germline CDR1 is MDHEN and CDR2 is SYDVKM. The V and J ends lost 8 bases and 6 bases, in that order; junction bases with no gene match: 4. This CDR3 reads CASRQGGQPQHF. The CDR3 region has the DNA TGTGCCAGCCGACAGGGAGGTCAGCCCCAGCATTTT.

The chain carries TRBV25-1 and TRBJ1-5; D possibly corresponds to TRBD1 (6 bases). Trimming left V 4 bases short and J 5 bases short, with 12 bases between. The CDR3 runs to 14 residues. Germline V gives CDR1 MGHDK, CDR2 SYGVNS. The CDR3 here is CASSGTGWHQPQHF. As DNA, the CDR3 is TGTGCCAGCAGTGGCACAGGGTGGCATCAGCCCCAGCATTTT.

The chain uses TRBV7-9 and TRBJ1-1; weak D call: TRBD1 (6 bases). The CDR3 has 14 amino acids. Germline assignment: CDR1 SEHNR and CDR2 FQNEAQ (reference sequence). Deletions cut 4 bases from V and 1 base from J, with 10 bases between. The CDR3 DNA follows: TGTGCCAGCAGCTCAGGGGCCTCGAACACTGAAGCTTTCTTT. The encoded protein is CASSSGASNTEAFF.